What follows is one TCR beta chain and its context. The antigen is undetermined. The method was immunoSEQ multiplex PCR; TCRdb's version includes in-frame clones alone and lacks a portion of them. The sample records 100,000 to 150,000 clones, roughly 90% being singletons. The V end lost 10 bases, the J end lost 4 bases, and 8 bases lay between the germline ends. Germline V gene lookup returns CDR1 MNHEY and CDR2 SVGAGI. CDR3 size: 11 residues. This sample was included in a study of T cell responses to AZD1222 COVID-19 vaccine. Study outcomes and limitations: The donor group comprised mostly white British people and more females; the analysis possibly underestimated clonal diversity. The study identified only six AZD1222 recipients as seropositive at baseline. In all cases, repertoires were sampled only after the peak T cell response.

Source: peripheral blood, taken on day 0 of AZD1222 vaccination. The J gene is TRBJ1-3, the V gene TRBV6-5; D unclear. This TCR was sampled from an adult in good health. The CDR3: CAIKGGNTIYF. CDR3 coding DNA: TGTGCCATCAAAGGCGGAAACACCATATATTTT.